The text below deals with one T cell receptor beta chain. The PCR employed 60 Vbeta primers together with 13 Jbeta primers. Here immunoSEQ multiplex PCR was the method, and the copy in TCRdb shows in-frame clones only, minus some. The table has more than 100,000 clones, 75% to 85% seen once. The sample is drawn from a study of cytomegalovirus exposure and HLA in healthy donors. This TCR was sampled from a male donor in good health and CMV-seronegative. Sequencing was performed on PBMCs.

The CDR3 DNA reads as TGTGCCATCAGTGAGTCGGAGGGGGAGACCCAGTACTTC. It translates to CAISESEGETQYF. V usage is TRBV10-3 and J usage is TRBJ2-5; D is perhaps TRBD2 (6 bases). This CDR3 contains 13 residues. Deletions cut 0 bases from V and 5 bases from J, with 7 bases between. Germline values: CDR1 ENHRY, CDR2 SYGVKD.